A single sample gave rise to the 22 T cell receptor beta chains below, sequenced in a study of blood T cell repertoires in COVID-19 (TCRdb year 2020). The method behind the library was the immunoSEQ multiplex PCR assay. TCRdb took over this immuneACCESS table, retaining in-frame rearrangements with V and J assigned. Such tables are incomplete; in checked studies, under half of the missing clones stem from an unresolved V gene, and the remainder is unexplained. In this sample the table shows 100,000 to 150,000 clones, roughly four fifths of which occur a single time. 10% to 15% of the sample is held by the ten biggest clonotypes. The sample was peripheral blood. The source is a woman between 55 and 75 years old with acute or convalescent COVID-19.

This clone turned up a few times. The V and J genes are TRBV9 and TRBJ1-4, with TRBD1 matching 7 bases. The CDR3 covers 15 residues. Germline CDR1 and CDR2: SGDLS and YYNGEE. V was pared by 4 bases and J by 7 bases, with 10 bases of the junction left unmatched. The CDR3 DNA follows: TGTGCCAGCAGCTTACAACAGGGGTTAGGTGAAAAACTGTTTTTT. Amino acids: CASSLQQGLGEKLFF.

The chain employs TRBV19 and TRBJ2-7; 8 bases agree with TRBD1. The V gene end was trimmed by 4 bases and the J gene end by 4 bases; junction bases not matched to a gene: 6. Germline V gene lookup returns CDR1 LNHDA and CDR2 SQIVND (reference sequence). CDR3 length: 14 amino acids. CDR3 amino acids: CASSNSDRDYEQYF. In DNA, the CDR3 is TGTGCCAGTAGTAATTCGGACAGGGATTACGAGCAGTACTTC.

This clone was detected once. V and J are TRBV5-6 and TRBJ1-3; a possible D gene is TRBD1 (5 bases). Trimming pared 1 base from V and 4 bases from J, leaving 9 bases between. CDR3 length equals 14 residues. CDR1 is SGHDT and CDR2 is YYEEEE in the germline V gene. DNA of the CDR3: TGTGCCAGCAGCTTGAGGACACTAGGAAACACCATATATTTT. It specifies CASSLRTLGNTIYF.

This clone was counted between two and nine times. CDR3 amino acids: CASSRGTGGQPQHF. Here the CDR3 DNA reads TGTGCCAGCAGTAGAGGGACAGGGGGCCAGCCCCAGCATTTT. The gene calls are TRBV27 and TRBJ1-5, with 12 positions matching TRBD1. Germline loops: CDR1 MNHEY, CDR2 SMNVEV (reference sequence). J gave up 7 bases and V 5 bases, and 3 bases lay outside the gene matches. The CDR3 is 14 residues long.

The chain combines TRBV5-1 with TRBJ1-2; unclear D gene. V lost 5 bases and J lost 4, with 18 bases in between. There are 15 residues in the CDR3. Germline values: CDR1 SGHRS, CDR2 YFSETQ. The CDR3 DNA sequence: TGCGCCAGCAGAATGGACGGGATCGTGGGCTATGGCTACACCTTC. Encoded protein: CASRMDGIVGYGYTF.

The rearrangement joins TRBV27 to TRBJ1-1, with TRBD1 matching over 7 bases. Germline V gene lookup returns CDR1 MNHEY and CDR2 SMNVEV (reference sequence). V lost 5 bases to trimming and J lost 5 bases; unmatched junction nucleotides: 8. CDR3 size: 14 residues. CDR3 nucleotide sequence: TGTGCCAGCAGTCTAAGGGGGCTCTGGACTGAAGCTTTCTTT. Translation gives CASSLRGLWTEAFF.

This chain uses TRBV29-1 with TRBJ1-2; D is undetermined. The CDR3 extends over 15 amino acids. The germline V and J ends were trimmed by 4 bases and 6 bases, with 21 bases remaining between them. The germline V gene encodes CDR1 SQVTM and CDR2 ANQGSEA. In nucleotides, the CDR3 is TGCAGCGTTGTGCGGGGTTCTCTGGCAAATGATGGCTACACCTTC. Translated: CSVVRGSLANDGYTF.

This clone was seen a single time. The V gene is TRBV30, the J gene TRBJ1-2, with TRBD1 matching over 12 bases. CDR1 GTSNPN and CDR2 SVGIG come from the germline V gene (reference sequence). V was clipped by 1 base and J by 12 bases; unmatched bases: 3. CDR3 length equals 12 residues. The DNA for the CDR3 is TGTGCCTGGAGTGGGGACAGGGGGCGAAACACCTTC. It codes for CAWSGDRGRNTF.

CDR3 loop: CASIGGQVNQPQHF. The DNA for the CDR3 is TGTGCCAGCATAGGGGGACAGGTCAATCAGCCCCAGCATTTT. The V gene is TRBV6-5, the J gene TRBJ1-5; 8 bases fit TRBD1. The CDR3 is 14 amino acids. Unmatched junction bases numbered 5, after V lost 7 bases and J lost 3 bases. Germline CDR1 and CDR2: MNHEY and SVGAGI.

In this sample, this clone turned up a few times. The gene calls are TRBV5-6 and TRBJ1-2, with D perhaps matching TRBD1 (5 bases). The ends were cut back, 0 bases at V and 8 bases at J, with 14 bases in the middle. Germline V CDR1 and CDR2: SGHDT, YYEEEE. CDR3 size: 14 residues. CDR3 bases: TGTGCCAGCAGCTTGGGGGACTCCCGGTGGGGCTACACCTTC. It encodes CASSLGDSRWGYTF.

The chain carries TRBV11-2 and TRBJ2-5; TRBD1 matches at 8 bases. J gave up 2 bases and V 8 bases, and 4 bases lay outside the gene matches. The CDR3 covers 13 residues. The germline CDR1 and CDR2 sequences are SGHAT and FQNNGV. DNA of the CDR3: TGTGCCAGCCGCAGGACAGGGCAAGAGACCCAGTACTTC. Protein product: CASRRTGQETQYF.

Points on this clone: Compared with germline, one end of the junction differs, possibly owing to a read error. The CDR3 loop reads CANSAGDRGPRGYTF. CDR3 nucleotide sequence: TGTGCCAACAGCGCAGGGGACAGGGGGCCGAGGGGCTACACCTTC. This sequence joins TRBV5-6 and TRBJ1-2, with 12 nucleotides matching TRBD1. The CDR3 has 15 residues. Germline values: CDR1 SGHDT, CDR2 YYEEEE.

This clone showed up many times. This sequence joins TRBV30 and TRBJ1-5; D call uncertain. The germline gives CDR1 GTSNPN, CDR2 SVGIG (reference sequence). Trimming removed 2 bases from V and 3 bases from J, with 8 bases in between. This CDR3 is built from 13 residues. The CDR3: CAWSTRDNQPQHF. The CDR3 DNA sequence: TGTGCCTGGAGTACGCGCGACAATCAGCCCCAGCATTTT.

This chain joins TRBV5-4 and TRBJ1-1; the D gene is possibly TRBD1 (6 bases). The ends were cut back, 3 bases at V and 1 base at J, with 16 bases in the middle. In germline, CDR1 is SGHNT, CDR2 YYREEE (reference sequence). The CDR3 is made up of 16 amino acids. CDR3 coding DNA: TGTGCCAGCAGCTCGACTGGGGGCGGGGGGAACACTGAAGCTTTCTTT. This codes for CASSSTGGGGNTEAFF.

This chain links TRBV6-5 with TRBJ1-3; D ambiguous. CDR1 is MNHEY, CDR2 SVGAGI, per germline. Trimming shortened V by 0 bases and J by 0 bases, and 9 bases separated the two germline ends. The CDR3 length is 16 residues. CDR3 sequence (DNA): TGTGCCAGCAGTTACTCTGAAGCCTTCTCTGGAAACACCATATATTTT. Protein sequence: CASSYSEAFSGNTIYF.

This chain links TRBV3-1 (or the pseudogene TRBV3-2) with TRBJ1-1; TRBD1 agrees at 7 bases. The germline gives CDR1 LGHDT, CDR2 YNNKEL (reference sequence). The CDR3 is made up of 17 amino acids. The J segment lost 1 base and the V segment lost 4 bases, leaving 12 bases of the junction unmatched. The CDR3 DNA is TGTGCCAGCAGCCCGGGGGTCGGGGGACAGACGAACACTGAAGCTTTCTTT. Residues: CASSPGVGGQTNTEAFF.

The rearrangement joins TRBV15 to TRBJ2-3; D perhaps matches TRBD2 (5 bases). The germline V gene encodes CDR1 LNHNV and CDR2 YYDKDF (reference sequence). CDR3 size: 15 residues. The germline V and J ends were trimmed by 1 base and 0 bases, with 8 bases remaining between them. DNA for the CDR3: TGTGCCACCAGCAGAGCGGGGTTCAGCACAGATACGCAGTATTTT. This gives the protein CATSRAGFSTDTQYF.

This clone has a handful of counts. The chain is built from TRBV11-2 and TRBJ1-5, with D possibly being TRBD1 (6 bases). The length of the CDR3 is 16 residues. The germline V gene has CDR1 SGHAT and CDR2 FQNNGV. V was clipped by 4 bases and J by 4 bases, with 17 bases between them. CDR3 amino acids: CASSSETGGANQPQHF. DNA of the CDR3: TGTGCCAGCAGCTCAGAGACAGGTGGGGCAAATCAGCCCCAGCATTTT.

This chain links TRBV9 with TRBJ2-1; TRBD1 might be the D (6 bases). The germline V gene encodes CDR1 SGDLS and CDR2 YYNGEE. This CDR3 comprises 14 residues. V lost 3 bases, J lost 10 bases, and 17 bases lay in between. CDR3 in DNA: TGTGCCAGCAGCGAACAGGGTGGCGGAAGAGAGCAGTTCTTC. Translating it yields CASSEQGGGREQFF.

V gene TRBV5-6 combines with J gene TRBJ2-4, with a possible D match to TRBD2 (5 bases). Germline assignment: CDR1 SGHDT and CDR2 YYEEEE. CDR3 length: 17 residues. Trimming cost V 4 bases and J 2 bases, with 19 bases left between them. The CDR3 coding sequence is TGTGCCAGCAGCCCGAATGATGGACTCTGGACCAAAAACATTCAGTACTTC. It is translated as CASSPNDGLWTKNIQYF.

The chain employs TRBV27 and TRBJ1-1; possibly TRBD1 for D (6 bases). CDR3 size: 13 residues. Germline CDR1 reads MNHEY; CDR2 reads SMNVEV (reference sequence). Trimming took off 3 bases at V and 2 bases at J, with 7 bases between the two ends. The CDR3 sequence is CASSFGGNTEAFF. The CDR3 DNA sequence: TGTGCCAGCAGTTTTGGGGGCAACACTGAAGCTTTCTTT.

The genes are TRBV13 and TRBJ1-1; possible D gene TRBD1, 5 bases. Germline CDR1 reads PRHDT; CDR2 reads FYEKMQ (reference sequence). The CDR3 runs 15 residues. Trimming cost V 1 base and J 4 bases, with 13 bases left between them. As DNA, the CDR3 is TGTGCCAGCAGCTTAGAAAGAAGGGGAAGCACTGAAGCTTTCTTT. The encoded protein is CASSLERRGSTEAFF.